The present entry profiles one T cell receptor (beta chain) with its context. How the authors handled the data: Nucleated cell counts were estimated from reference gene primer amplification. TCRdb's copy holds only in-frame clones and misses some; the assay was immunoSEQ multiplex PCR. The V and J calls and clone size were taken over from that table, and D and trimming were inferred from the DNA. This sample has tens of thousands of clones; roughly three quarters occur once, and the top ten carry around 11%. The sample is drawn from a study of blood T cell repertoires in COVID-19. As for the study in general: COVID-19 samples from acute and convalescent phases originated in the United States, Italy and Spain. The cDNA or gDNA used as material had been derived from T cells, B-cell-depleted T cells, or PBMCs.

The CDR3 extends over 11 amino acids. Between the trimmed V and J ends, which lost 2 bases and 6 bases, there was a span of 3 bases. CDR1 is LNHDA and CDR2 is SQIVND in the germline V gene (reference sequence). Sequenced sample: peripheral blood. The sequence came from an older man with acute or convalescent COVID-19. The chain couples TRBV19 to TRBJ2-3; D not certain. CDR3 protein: CASSIYDTQYF. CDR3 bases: TGTGCCAGTAGTATATATGATACGCAGTATTTT.